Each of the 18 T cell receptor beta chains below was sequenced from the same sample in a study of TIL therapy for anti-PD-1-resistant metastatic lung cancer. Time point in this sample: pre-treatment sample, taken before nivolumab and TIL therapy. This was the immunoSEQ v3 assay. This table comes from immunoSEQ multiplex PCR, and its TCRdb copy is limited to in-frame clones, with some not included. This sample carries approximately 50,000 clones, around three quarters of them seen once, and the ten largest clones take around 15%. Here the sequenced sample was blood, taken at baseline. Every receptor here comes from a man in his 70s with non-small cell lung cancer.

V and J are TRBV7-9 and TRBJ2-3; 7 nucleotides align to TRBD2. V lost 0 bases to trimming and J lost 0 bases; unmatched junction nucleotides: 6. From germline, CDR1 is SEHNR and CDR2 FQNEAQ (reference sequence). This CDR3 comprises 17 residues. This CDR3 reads CASSLAGGPYSTDTQYF. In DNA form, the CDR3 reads TGTGCCAGCAGCTTAGCGGGAGGGCCCTATAGCACAGATACGCAGTATTTT. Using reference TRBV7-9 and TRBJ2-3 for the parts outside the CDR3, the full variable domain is DTGVSQNPRHKITKRGQNVTFRCDPISEHNRLYWYRQTLGQGPEFLTYFQNEAQLEKSRLLSDRFSAERPKGSFSTLEIQRTEQGDSAMYLCASSLAGGPYSTDTQYFGPGTRLTVL.

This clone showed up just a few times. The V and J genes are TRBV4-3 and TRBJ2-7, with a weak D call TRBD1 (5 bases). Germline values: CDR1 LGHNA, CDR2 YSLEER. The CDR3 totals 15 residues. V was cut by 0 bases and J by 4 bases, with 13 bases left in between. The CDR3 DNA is TGCGCCAGCAGCCAAGATCGCCAGGGTATATACGAGCAGTACTTC. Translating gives CASSQDRQGIYEQYF.

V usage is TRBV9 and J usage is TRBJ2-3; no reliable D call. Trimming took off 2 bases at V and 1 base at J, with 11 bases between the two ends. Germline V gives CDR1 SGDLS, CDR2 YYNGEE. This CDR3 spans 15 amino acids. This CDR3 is CASSVFAEGTDTQYF. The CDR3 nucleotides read TGTGCCAGCAGCGTCTTCGCAGAGGGCACAGATACGCAGTATTTT.

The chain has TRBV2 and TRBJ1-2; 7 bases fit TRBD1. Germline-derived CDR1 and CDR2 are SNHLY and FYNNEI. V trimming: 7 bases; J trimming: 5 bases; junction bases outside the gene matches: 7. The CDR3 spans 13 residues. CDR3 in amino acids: CASNPGQRYGYTF. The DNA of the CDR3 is TGTGCCAGCAACCCGGGACAGCGGTATGGCTACACCTTC.

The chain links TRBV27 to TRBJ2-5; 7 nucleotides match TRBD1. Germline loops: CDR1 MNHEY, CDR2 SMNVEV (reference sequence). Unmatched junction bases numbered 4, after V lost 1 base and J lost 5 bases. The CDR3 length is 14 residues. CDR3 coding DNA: TGTGCCAGCAGTTTATTAGGGGGCGGGGAGACCCAGTACTTC. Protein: CASSLLGGGETQYF.

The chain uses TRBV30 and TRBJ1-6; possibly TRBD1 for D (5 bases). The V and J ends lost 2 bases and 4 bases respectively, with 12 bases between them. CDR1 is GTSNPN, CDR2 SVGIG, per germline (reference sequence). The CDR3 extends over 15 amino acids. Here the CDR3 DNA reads TGTGCCTGGAGTCAAGGGGCACCTTATAATTCACCCCTCCACTTT. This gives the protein CAWSQGAPYNSPLHF. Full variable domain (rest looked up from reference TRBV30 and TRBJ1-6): SQTIHQWPATLVQPVGSPLSLECTVEGTSNPNLYWYRQAAGRGLQLLFYSVGIGQISSEVPQNLSASRPQDRQFILSSKKLLLSDSGFYLCAWSQGAPYNSPLHFGNGTRLTVT.

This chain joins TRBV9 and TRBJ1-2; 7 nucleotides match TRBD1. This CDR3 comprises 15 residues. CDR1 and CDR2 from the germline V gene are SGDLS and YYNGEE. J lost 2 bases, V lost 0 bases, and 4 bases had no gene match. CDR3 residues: CASSVGPGGNYGYTF. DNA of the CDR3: TGTGCCAGCAGCGTAGGTCCAGGGGGGAACTATGGCTACACCTTC.

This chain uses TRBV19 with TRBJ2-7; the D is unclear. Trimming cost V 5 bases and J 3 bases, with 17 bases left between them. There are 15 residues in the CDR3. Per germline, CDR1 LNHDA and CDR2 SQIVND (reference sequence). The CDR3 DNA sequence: TGTGCCAGTAGTGCCCAGTCTAGTGCACGCTACGAGCAGTACTTC. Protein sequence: CASSAQSSARYEQYF.

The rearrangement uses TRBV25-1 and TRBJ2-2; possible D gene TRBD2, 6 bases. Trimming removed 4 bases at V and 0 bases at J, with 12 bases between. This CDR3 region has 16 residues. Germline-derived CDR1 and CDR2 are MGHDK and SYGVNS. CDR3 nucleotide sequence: TGTGCCAGCAGTGTCCATTGGGGGGCGAACACCGGGGAGCTGTTTTTT. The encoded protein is CASSVHWGANTGELFF. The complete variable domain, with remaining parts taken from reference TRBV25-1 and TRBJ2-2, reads EADIYQTPRYLVIGTGKKITLECSQTMGHDKMYWYQQDPGMELHLIHYSYGVNSTEKGDLSSESTVSRIRTEHFPLTLESARPSHTSQYLCASSVHWGANTGELFFGEGSRLTVL.

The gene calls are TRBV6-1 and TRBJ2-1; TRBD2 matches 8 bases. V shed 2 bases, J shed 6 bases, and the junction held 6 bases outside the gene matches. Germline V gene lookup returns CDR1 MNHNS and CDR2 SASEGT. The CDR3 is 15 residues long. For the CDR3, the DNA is TGTGCCAGCAGTGAACTGGGGACTAGACTCAATGAGCAGTTCTTC. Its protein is CASSELGTRLNEQFF.

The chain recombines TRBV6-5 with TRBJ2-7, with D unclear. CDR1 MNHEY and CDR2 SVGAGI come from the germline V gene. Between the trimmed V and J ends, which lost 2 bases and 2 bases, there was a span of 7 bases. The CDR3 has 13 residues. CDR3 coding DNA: TGTGCCAGCAGTTACGACCCCCCCTACGAGCAGTACTTC. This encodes CASSYDPPYEQYF.

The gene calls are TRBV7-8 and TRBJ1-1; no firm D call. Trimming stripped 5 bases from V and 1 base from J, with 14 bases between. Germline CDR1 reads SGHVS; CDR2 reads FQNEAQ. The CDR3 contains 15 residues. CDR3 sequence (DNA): TGTGCCAGCAGCCTAGGAGGGTCTACGAACACTGAAGCTTTCTTT. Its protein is CASSLGGSTNTEAFF. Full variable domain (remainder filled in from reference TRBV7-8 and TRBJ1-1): GAGVSQSPRYKVAKRGQDVALRCDPISGHVSLFWYQQALGQGPEFLTYFQNEAQLDKSGLPSDRFFAERPEGSVSTLKIQRTQQEDSAVYLCASSLGGSTNTEAFFGQGTRLTVV.

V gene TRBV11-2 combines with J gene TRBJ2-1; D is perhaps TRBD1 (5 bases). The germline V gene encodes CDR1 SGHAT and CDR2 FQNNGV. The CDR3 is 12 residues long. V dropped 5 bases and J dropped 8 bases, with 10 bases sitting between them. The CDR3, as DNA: TGTGCCAGCAGCCCTTGGGGCGATGAGCAGTTCTTC. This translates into CASSPWGDEQFF.

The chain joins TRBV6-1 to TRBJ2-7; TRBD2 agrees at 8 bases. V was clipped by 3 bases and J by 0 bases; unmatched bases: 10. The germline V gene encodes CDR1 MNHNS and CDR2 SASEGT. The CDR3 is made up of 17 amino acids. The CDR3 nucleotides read TGTGCCAGCAGTGAGGTTTCCAGCGGGAGTTTCTCCTACGAGCAGTACTTC. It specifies CASSEVSSGSFSYEQYF.

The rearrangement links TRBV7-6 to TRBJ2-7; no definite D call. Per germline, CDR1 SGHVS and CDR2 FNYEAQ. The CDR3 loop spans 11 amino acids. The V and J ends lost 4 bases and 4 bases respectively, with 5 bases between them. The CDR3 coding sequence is TGTGCCAGCAGCTCAGAGTACGAGCAGTACTTC. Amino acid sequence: CASSSEYEQYF.

The CDR3 region has the DNA TGTGCCAGCACCTTAGCGGGAGCCACAGATACGCAGTATTTT. Translated, it gives CASTLAGATDTQYF. The V and J genes are TRBV5-4 and TRBJ2-3; TRBD2 matches at 9 bases. Germline V CDR1 and CDR2: SGHNT, YYREEE (reference sequence). The length of the CDR3 is 14 residues. The J segment lost 2 bases and the V segment lost 6 bases, leaving 4 bases of the junction unmatched.

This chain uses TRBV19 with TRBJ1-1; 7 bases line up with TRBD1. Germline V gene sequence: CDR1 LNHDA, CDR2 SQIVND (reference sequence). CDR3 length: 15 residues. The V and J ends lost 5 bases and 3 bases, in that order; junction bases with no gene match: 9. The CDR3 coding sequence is TGTGCCAGTAGTCGGAAGACAGGGAAGGACACTGAAGCTTTCTTT. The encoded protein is CASSRKTGKDTEAFF.

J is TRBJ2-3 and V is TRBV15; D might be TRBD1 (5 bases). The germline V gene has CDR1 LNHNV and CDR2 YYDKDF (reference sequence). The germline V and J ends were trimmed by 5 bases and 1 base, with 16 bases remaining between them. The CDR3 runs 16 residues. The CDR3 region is CATSGRQTQGTDTQYF. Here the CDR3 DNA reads TGTGCCACCAGCGGACGTCAGACACAGGGCACAGATACGCAGTATTTT.